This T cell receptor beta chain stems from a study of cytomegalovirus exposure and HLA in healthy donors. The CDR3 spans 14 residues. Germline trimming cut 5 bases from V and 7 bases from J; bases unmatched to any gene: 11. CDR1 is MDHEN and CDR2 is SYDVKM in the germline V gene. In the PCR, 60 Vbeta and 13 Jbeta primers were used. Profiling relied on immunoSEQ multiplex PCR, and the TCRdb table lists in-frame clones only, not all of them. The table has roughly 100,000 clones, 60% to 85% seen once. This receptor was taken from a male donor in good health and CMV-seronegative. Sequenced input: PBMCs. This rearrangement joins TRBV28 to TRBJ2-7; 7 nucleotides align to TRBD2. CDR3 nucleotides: TGTGCCAGCAGTGCTCCTTGGGAGGGAATGGAGCAGTACTTC. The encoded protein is CASSAPWEGMEQYF.